The 2 T cell receptor beta chains below all came from one sample that was sequenced in a study of MAIT cells during Salmonella Paratyphi A infection. TCRdb re-derived calls from the 5' RACE reads in MiXCR, one entry per CDR3 protein. The table records 550 to 700 distinct CDR3 sequences, under 50% of them present only once. Time point here: healthy control second sampling, 21 days after first. The MAIT cell gate was Valpha7.2+ CD161+ T cells, sorted by flow cytometry. The sequenced sample consisted of MAIT cells from blood. The receptors originated from an adult in good health.

The genes are TRBV15 and TRBJ1-1, with D possibly being TRBD1 (6 bases). The CDR3 covers 15 residues. V was cut by 3 bases and J by 3 bases, with 14 bases left in between. CDR1 LNHNV and CDR2 YYDKDF come from the germline V gene (reference sequence). The CDR3 loop is CATSSARAGDTEAFF. CDR3 DNA sequence: TGTGCCACCAGCAGTGCTAGAGCAGGGGACACTGAAGCTTTCTTT.

The chain links TRBV4-2 to TRBJ2-1; TRBD1 is a possible D gene (5 bases). Germline V gives CDR1 LGHNA, CDR2 YNFKEQ. This CDR3 has 16 amino acids. Between the trimmed V and J ends, which lost 0 bases and 2 bases, there was a span of 11 bases. CDR3: CASSQDFGATYNEQFF. CDR3 coding DNA: TGTGCCAGCAGCCAAGATTTTGGGGCGACCTACAATGAGCAGTTCTTC.